The 18 T cell receptor beta chains below were found in one sample sequenced in a study of cytomegalovirus exposure and HLA in healthy donors. The PCR ran on 60 Vbeta and 13 Jbeta primers. Repertoires were generated with immunoSEQ multiplex PCR, while TCRdb's copy carries only in-frame clones and drops some. The data contain roughly 170,000 clones, 80% of them singletons. Sequenced sample: PBMCs. The receptors originated from a boy younger than 18 in good health and CMV-seronegative.

The chain combines TRBV6-5 with TRBJ1-1, with D unresolved. This CDR3 is 13 amino acids long. Trimming removed 0 bases from V and 11 bases from J, with 13 bases in between. CDR1 and CDR2 from the germline V gene are MNHEY and SVGAGI. In DNA, the CDR3 is TGTGCCAGCAGTTACTCGGGAGCCCTGAAGGCTTTCTTT. It codes for CASSYSGALKAFF.

This chain connects TRBV2 to TRBJ1-5; D unclear. This CDR3 contains 16 residues. Per germline, CDR1 SNHLY and CDR2 FYNNEI. V lost 5 bases to trimming and J lost 0 bases, with 14 bases between them. CDR3 loop: CASSRSPLISNQPQHF. In nucleotides, the CDR3 is TGTGCCAGCAGTCGAAGCCCCCTTATTAGCAATCAGCCCCAGCATTTT.

This chain connects TRBV10-3 to TRBJ1-2; D remains ambiguous. The CDR3 has 11 residues. Germline V gives CDR1 ENHRY, CDR2 SYGVKD. Trimming cost V 10 bases and J 5 bases, with 11 bases left between them. The CDR3 DNA sequence: TGTGCCACCCGGTCCTTTTATGGCTACACCTTC. Translation gives CATRSFYGYTF.

The CDR3 region is CAWSSQGWSYEQYF. The CDR3 nucleotides read TGTGCCTGGAGTAGTCAGGGGTGGTCCTACGAGCAGTACTTC. This chain connects TRBV30 to TRBJ2-7; possible D gene TRBD1, 6 bases. The CDR3 is 14 residues long. V lost 2 bases and J 1 base, leaving 12 bases between the germline ends. CDR1 and CDR2 from the germline V gene are GTSNPN and SVGIG (reference sequence).

The rearrangement links TRBV6-5 to TRBJ1-2; D is possibly TRBD1 (5 bases). The CDR3 contains 13 residues. Germline CDR1 reads MNHEY; CDR2 reads SVGAGI. Deletions cut 4 bases from V and 8 bases from J, with 14 bases between. The CDR3 DNA follows: TGTGCCAGCAGTTTTGAAGGGGCGGAGGGCTACACCTTC. Protein: CASSFEGAEGYTF.

This clone was recorded a few times. The J gene is TRBJ2-3, the V gene TRBV6-1; TRBD1 agrees at 10 bases. V shed 4 bases, J shed 6 bases, and the junction held 13 bases outside the gene matches. This CDR3 comprises 17 residues. CDR1 is MNHNS and CDR2 is SASEGT in the germline V gene. The CDR3 bases are TGTGCCAGCAGTGCCTCGAAAGGGACAGGGGTGCACGATACGCAGTATTTT. It is translated as CASSASKGTGVHDTQYF.

The V gene is TRBV6-5, the J gene TRBJ1-1; D may be TRBD1 (5 bases). The germline V gene encodes CDR1 MNHEY and CDR2 SVGAGI. This CDR3 is 15 amino acids long. The V end was cut by 7 bases, the J end by 10 bases, with 25 bases between. The CDR3 is CASNQLRGSSRTAFF. The CDR3 nucleotides are TGTGCCAGCAACCAACTGCGGGGGTCCTCGAGGACAGCTTTCTTT.

This clone appeared a few times. This rearrangement joins TRBV18 to TRBJ2-1, with TRBD1 matching over 7 bases. The V and J ends lost 1 base and 8 bases, in that order; junction bases with no gene match: 17. Per germline, CDR1 KGHSH and CDR2 LQKENI. The CDR3 covers 18 residues. CDR3 residues: CASSPRKTTMTGPDEQFF. The CDR3 region has the DNA TGTGCCAGCTCACCACGTAAAACAACCATGACAGGGCCCGATGAGCAGTTCTTC.

CDR3 sequence reads: CASRGLARAPLNPNYGYTF. Written as DNA, the CDR3 is TGTGCCAGCAGGGGATTAGCCAGGGCCCCTCTAAACCCCAACTATGGCTACACCTTC. The chain combines TRBV27 with TRBJ1-2; D might be TRBD1 (5 bases). The germline gives CDR1 MNHEY, CDR2 SMNVEV (reference sequence). The ends were cut back, 6 bases at V and 2 bases at J, with 28 bases in the middle. The CDR3 runs to 19 residues.

The CDR3 region is CASSFGTENEKLFF. The CDR3 region has the DNA TGTGCCAGCAGCTTTGGGACAGAGAATGAAAAACTGTTTTTT. J is TRBJ1-4 and V is TRBV7-9, with 7 bases identical to TRBD1. The germline CDR1 and CDR2 sequences are SEHNR and FQNEAQ (reference sequence). Trimming at V came to 3 bases and at J to 5 bases, leaving 3 bases not matched to a gene. The CDR3 length is 14 residues.

The chain carries TRBV5-1 and TRBJ1-1; D not resolved. V was shortened by 2 bases and J by 2 bases, with 7 bases between the two germline ends. Germline CDR1 is SGHRS and CDR2 is YFSETQ. This CDR3 has 13 amino acids. The CDR3 bases are TGCGCCAGCAGCTTTCGCAGTAACACTGAAGCTTTCTTT. It is translated as CASSFRSNTEAFF.

This clone was found a few times. Distinct nucleotide sequences in the sample also encode this CDR3. The chain uses TRBV6-5 and TRBJ1-2, with 7 bases that match TRBD1. The germline CDR1 and CDR2 sequences are MNHEY and SVGAGI. The CDR3 consists of 15 residues. The V gene end was trimmed by 2 bases and the J gene end by 7 bases; junction bases not matched to a gene: 10. CDR3 DNA sequence: TGTGCCAGCAGTTACGACCACAGGGGCGGACGTGGCTACACCTTC. This codes for CASSYDHRGGRGYTF.

The chain joins TRBV27 to TRBJ2-7; D remains ambiguous. From germline, CDR1 is MNHEY and CDR2 SMNVEV (reference sequence). The CDR3 is 13 residues long. V gave up 2 bases and J gave up 1 base, with 6 bases separating them. The CDR3 is CASSLVLSYEQYF. The CDR3 DNA follows: TGTGCCAGCAGTTTAGTTCTTTCCTACGAGCAGTACTTC.

The V and J genes are TRBV2 and TRBJ1-2; D is possibly TRBD1 (6 bases). The CDR3 spans 13 residues. V was clipped by 4 bases and J by 6 bases, with 12 bases between them. Germline V gene sequence: CDR1 SNHLY, CDR2 FYNNEI. The CDR3: CASSGAGANGYTF. The CDR3 coding sequence is TGTGCCAGCAGTGGAGCGGGGGCGAATGGCTACACCTTC.

CDR3 sequence: CASSPRGGTVTNTEAFF. DNA for the CDR3: TGTGCCAGCAGCCCAAGGGGGGGAACAGTGACTAACACTGAAGCTTTCTTT. V and J are TRBV7-8 and TRBJ1-1, with D possibly matching TRBD1 (6 bases). The CDR3 consists of 17 residues. In germline, CDR1 is SGHVS, CDR2 FQNEAQ. V was cut by 5 bases and J by 2 bases, with 21 bases left in between.

This clone was detected only once. The chain recombines TRBV29-1 with TRBJ1-1, with a weak D call TRBD1 (5 bases). Germline lookup yields CDR1 SQVTM and CDR2 ANQGSEA. V was pared by 1 base and J by 0 bases, with 9 bases between. The CDR3 has 14 residues. The CDR3, as DNA: TGCAGCGTTGAAGGACAGAGGATGAACACTGAAGCTTTCTTT. This translates into CSVEGQRMNTEAFF.

The chain uses TRBV29-1 and TRBJ2-1; maybe TRBD2 (6 bases). The ends were cut back, 4 bases at V and 6 bases at J, with 16 bases in the middle. The CDR3 has 14 residues. Germline CDR1 and CDR2: SQVTM and ANQGSEA. The CDR3 loop reads CSVAGVPDPNEQFF. The CDR3 DNA reads as TGCAGCGTTGCGGGGGTCCCCGACCCCAATGAGCAGTTCTTC.

The chain uses TRBV18 and TRBJ2-5, with 7 bases identical to TRBD1. CDR1 is KGHSH and CDR2 is LQKENI in the germline V gene. This CDR3 spans 13 amino acids. V dropped 2 bases and J dropped 4; count of bases not matched to a gene: 1. The CDR3 spells CASSPYRGETQYF. CDR3 nucleotide sequence: TGTGCCAGCTCACCATACAGGGGAGAGACCCAGTACTTC.